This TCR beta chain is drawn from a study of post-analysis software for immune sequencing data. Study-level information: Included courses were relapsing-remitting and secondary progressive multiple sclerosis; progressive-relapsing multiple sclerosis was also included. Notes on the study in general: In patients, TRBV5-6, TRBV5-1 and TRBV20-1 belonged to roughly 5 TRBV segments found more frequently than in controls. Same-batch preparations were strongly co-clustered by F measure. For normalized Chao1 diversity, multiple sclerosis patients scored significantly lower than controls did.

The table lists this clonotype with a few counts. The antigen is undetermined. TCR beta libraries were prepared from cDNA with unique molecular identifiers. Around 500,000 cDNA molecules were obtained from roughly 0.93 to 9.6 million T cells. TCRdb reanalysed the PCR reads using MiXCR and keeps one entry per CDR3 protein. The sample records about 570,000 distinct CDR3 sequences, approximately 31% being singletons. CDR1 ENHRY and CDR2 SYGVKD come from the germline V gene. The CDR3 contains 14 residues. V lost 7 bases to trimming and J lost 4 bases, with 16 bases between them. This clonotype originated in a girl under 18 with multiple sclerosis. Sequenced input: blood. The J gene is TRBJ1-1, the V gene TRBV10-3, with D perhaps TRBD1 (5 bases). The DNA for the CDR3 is TGTGCCATCATCGGGGCACCCGGACGCACTGAAGCTTTCTTT. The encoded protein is CAIIGAPGRTEAFF.